The entry below gives a single T cell receptor beta chain sequence along with its context. CDR3 length: 15 residues. Per the germline V gene, CDR1 is MNHEY and CDR2 is SMNVEV (reference sequence). This sample was included in a study of CD8 T cells in Susac syndrome. With random hexamers, reverse transcription was performed on about 0.5 to 1 ug of RNA. An immunoSEQ multiplex PCR amplified TCR beta CDR3 over 54 Vbeta and 13 Jbeta. TCRdb re-called the immunoSEQ multiplex PCR reads through MiXCR, storing one row per CDR3 protein. The sample has 120,000 to 150,000 distinct CDR3 sequences, 94% seen once. This receptor was taken from a human donor in good health. The sequenced sample was CD8+ T cells from PBMCs. The chain has TRBV27 and TRBJ2-3; D unresolved. The end of the DNA is better explained by TRBJ1-5, so the J call may be wrong. The CDR3 sequence: CASSFFAGRSDTQHF. For the CDR3, the DNA is TGTGCCAGCAGTTTCTTTGCTGGGAGATCAGATACGCAGCATTTT.